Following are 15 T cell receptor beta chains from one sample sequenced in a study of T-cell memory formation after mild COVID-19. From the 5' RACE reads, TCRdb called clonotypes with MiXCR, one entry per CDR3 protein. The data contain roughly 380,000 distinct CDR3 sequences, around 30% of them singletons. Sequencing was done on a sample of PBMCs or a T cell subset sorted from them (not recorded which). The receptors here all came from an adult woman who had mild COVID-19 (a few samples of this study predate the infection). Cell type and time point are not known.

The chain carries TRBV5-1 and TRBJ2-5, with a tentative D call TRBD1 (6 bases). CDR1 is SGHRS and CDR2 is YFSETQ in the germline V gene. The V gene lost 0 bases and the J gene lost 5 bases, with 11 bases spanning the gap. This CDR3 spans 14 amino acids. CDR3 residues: CASSLGGTKETQYF. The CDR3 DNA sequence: TGCGCCAGCAGCTTGGGGGGGACAAAGGAGACCCAGTACTTC.

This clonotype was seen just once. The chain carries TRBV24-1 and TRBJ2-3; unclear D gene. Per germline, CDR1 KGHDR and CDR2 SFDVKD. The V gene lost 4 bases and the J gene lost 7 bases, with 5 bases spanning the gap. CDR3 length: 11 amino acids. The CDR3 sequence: CATSEVNTQYF. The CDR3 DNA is TGTGCCACCAGTGAAGTGAATACGCAGTATTTT.

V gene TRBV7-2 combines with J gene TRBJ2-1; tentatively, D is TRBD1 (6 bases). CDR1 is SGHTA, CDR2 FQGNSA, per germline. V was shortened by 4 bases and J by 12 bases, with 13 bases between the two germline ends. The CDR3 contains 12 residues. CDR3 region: CASSSPPGAQFF. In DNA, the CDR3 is TGTGCCAGCAGCTCCCCCCCAGGGGCGCAGTTCTTC.

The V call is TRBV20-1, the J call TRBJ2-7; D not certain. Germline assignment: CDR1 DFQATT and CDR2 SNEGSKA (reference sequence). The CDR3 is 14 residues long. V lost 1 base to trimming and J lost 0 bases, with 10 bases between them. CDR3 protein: CSARGGGNSYEQYF. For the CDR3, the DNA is TGCAGTGCTAGAGGGGGTGGAAACTCCTACGAGCAGTACTTC.

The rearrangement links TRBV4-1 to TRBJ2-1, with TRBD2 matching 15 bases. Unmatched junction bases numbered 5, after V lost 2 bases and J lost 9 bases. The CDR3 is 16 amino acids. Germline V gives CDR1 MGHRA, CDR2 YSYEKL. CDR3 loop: CASSQTGLAGGVEQFF. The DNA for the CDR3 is TGCGCCAGCAGCCAAACGGGACTAGCGGGGGGCGTTGAGCAGTTCTTC.

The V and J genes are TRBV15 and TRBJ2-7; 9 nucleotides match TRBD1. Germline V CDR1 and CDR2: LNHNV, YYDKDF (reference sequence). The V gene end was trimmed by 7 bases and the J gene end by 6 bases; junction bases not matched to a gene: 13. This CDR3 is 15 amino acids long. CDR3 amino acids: CATKPTGTGKGEQYF. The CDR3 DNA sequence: TGTGCCACCAAGCCTACCGGGACAGGGAAGGGCGAGCAGTACTTC.

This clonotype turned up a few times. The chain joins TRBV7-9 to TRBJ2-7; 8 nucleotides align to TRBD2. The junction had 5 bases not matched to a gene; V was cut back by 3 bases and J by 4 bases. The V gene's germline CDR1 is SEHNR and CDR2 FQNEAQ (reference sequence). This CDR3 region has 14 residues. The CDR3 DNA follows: TGTGCCAGCAGCTTCCAGACGGGAGGGTACGAGCAGTACTTC. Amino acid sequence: CASSFQTGGYEQYF. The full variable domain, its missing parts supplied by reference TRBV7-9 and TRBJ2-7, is DTGVSQNPRHKITKRGQNVTFRCDPISEHNRLYWYRQTLGQGPEFLTYFQNEAQLEKSRLLSDRFSAERPKGSFSTLEIQRTEQGDSAMYLCASSFQTGGYEQYFGPGTRLTVT.

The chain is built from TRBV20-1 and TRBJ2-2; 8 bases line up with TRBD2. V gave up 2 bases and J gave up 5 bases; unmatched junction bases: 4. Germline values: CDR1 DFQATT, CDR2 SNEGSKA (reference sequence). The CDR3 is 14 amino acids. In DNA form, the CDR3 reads TGCAGTGCTAGAACGAGCGGGAGAACCGGGGAGCTGTTTTTT. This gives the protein CSARTSGRTGELFF.

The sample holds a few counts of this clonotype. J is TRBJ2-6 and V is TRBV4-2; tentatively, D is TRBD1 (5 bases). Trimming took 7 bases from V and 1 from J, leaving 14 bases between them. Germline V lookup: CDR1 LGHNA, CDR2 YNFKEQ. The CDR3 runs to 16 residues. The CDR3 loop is CASTPQGPSGANVLTF. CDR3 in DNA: TGTGCCAGCACCCCTCAGGGTCCGTCTGGGGCCAACGTCCTGACTTTC.

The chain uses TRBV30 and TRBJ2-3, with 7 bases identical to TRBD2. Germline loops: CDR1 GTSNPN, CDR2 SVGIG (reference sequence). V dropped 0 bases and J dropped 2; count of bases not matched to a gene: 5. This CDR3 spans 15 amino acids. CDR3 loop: CAWSVSSGNTDTQYF. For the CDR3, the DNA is TGTGCCTGGAGTGTATCTAGCGGAAACACAGATACGCAGTATTTT. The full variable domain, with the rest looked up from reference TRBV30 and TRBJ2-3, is SQTIHQWPATLVQPVGSPLSLECTVEGTSNPNLYWYRQAAGRGLQLLFYSVGIGQISSEVPQNLSASRPQDRQFILSSKKLLLSDSGFYLCAWSVSSGNTDTQYFGPGTRLTVL.

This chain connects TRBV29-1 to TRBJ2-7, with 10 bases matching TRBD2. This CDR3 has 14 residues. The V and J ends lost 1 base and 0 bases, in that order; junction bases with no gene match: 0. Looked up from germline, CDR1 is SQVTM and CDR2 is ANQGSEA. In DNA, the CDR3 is TGCAGCGTTGAAGGGACTAGCGGCTCCTACGAGCAGTACTTC. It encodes CSVEGTSGSYEQYF.

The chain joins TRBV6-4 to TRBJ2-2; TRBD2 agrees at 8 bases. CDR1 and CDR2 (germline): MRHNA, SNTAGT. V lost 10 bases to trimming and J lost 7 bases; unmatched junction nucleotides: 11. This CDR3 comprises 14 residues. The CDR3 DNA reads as TGTGCCACCAGACGAGCGGGAGAGGTCGGGGAGCTGTTTTTT. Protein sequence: CATRRAGEVGELFF.

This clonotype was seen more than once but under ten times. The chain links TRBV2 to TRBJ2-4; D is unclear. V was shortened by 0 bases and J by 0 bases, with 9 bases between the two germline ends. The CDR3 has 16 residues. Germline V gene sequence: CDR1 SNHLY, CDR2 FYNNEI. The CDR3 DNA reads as TGTGCCAGCAGTGAAGCGCTAGGGTTAGCCAAAAACATTCAGTACTTC. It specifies CASSEALGLAKNIQYF. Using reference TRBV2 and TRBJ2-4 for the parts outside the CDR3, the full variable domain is EPEVTQTPSHQVTQMGQEVILRCVPISNHLYFYWYRQILGQKVEFLVSFYNNEISEKSEIFDDQFSVERPDGSNFTLKIRSTKLEDSAMYFCASSEALGLAKNIQYFGAGTRLSVL.

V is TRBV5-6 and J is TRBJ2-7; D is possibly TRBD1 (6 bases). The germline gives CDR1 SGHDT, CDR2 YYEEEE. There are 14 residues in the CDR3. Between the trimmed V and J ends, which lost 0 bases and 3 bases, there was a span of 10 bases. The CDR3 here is CASSLDRQDYEQYF. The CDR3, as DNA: TGTGCCAGCAGCTTGGATAGACAGGACTACGAGCAGTACTTC.

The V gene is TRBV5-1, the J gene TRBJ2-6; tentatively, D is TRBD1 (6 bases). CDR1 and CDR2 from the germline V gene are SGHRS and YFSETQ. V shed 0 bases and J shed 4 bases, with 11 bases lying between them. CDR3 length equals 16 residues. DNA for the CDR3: TGCGCCAGCAGCTTGGGACAGGCTTCCGGGGCCAACGTCCTGACTTTC. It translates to CASSLGQASGANVLTF. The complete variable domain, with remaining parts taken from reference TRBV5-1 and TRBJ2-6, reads KAGVTQTPRYLIKTRGQQVTLSCSPISGHRSVSWYQQTPGQGLQFLFEYFSETQRNKGNFPGRFSGRQFSNSRSEMNVSTLELGDSALYLCASSLGQASGANVLTFGAGSRLTVL.